This passage covers 26 T cell receptor beta chains from one sample sequenced in a study of T-cell memory formation after mild COVID-19. TCRdb re-derived calls from the 5' RACE reads in MiXCR, one entry per CDR3 protein. The sample includes about 360,000 distinct CDR3 sequences, approximately 14% seen only once; the top ten take 20% to 25%. The specimen was PBMCs or a T cell subset sorted from them (not recorded which). These receptors all come from a man between 18 and 29 years old who had mild COVID-19 (a few samples of this study predate the infection). Cell type and time point are not known.

This clonotype came up a few times. The chain carries TRBV4-1 and TRBJ1-2; TRBD1 aligns across 8 bases. The CDR3 length is 13 residues. Germline V CDR1 and CDR2: MGHRA, YSYEKL. Trimming at V came to 6 bases and at J to 8 bases, leaving 8 bases not matched to a gene. This chain's CDR3 is CASRGTGGPGYTF. The CDR3 DNA follows: TGCGCCAGCAGGGGGACAGGTGGCCCGGGCTACACCTTC.

This clonotype was detected only a few times. The J gene is TRBJ1-1, the V gene TRBV7-8, with a possible D match to TRBD1 (6 bases). V lost 5 bases to trimming and J lost 4 bases, with 8 bases between them. CDR1 SGHVS and CDR2 FQNEAQ come from the germline V gene. The CDR3 loop spans 12 amino acids. The CDR3 region is CASSLGATEAFF. The CDR3 DNA is TGTGCCAGCAGCCTGGGGGCCACTGAAGCTTTCTTT.

The gene calls are TRBV9 and TRBJ1-1; D perhaps matches TRBD1 (5 bases). Germline lookup yields CDR1 SGDLS and CDR2 YYNGEE. The length of the CDR3 is 14 residues. V dropped 3 bases and J dropped 4 bases, with 13 bases sitting between them. CDR3 amino acids: CASSALGVGTEAFF. DNA of the CDR3: TGTGCCAGCAGCGCCTTGGGGGTCGGCACTGAAGCTTTCTTT.

This clonotype came up once. This may be a read error: a much more frequent sequence differs by one nucleotide. V is TRBV7-2 and J is TRBJ2-7; 8 nucleotides line up with TRBD2. Germline-derived CDR1 and CDR2 are SGHTA and FQGNSA. There are 14 residues in the CDR3. This CDR3 is CSSSFVGLVFEQYF. DNA of the CDR3: TGTTCCAGCAGCTTTGTGGGACTAGTGTTCGAGCAGTACTTC. Full variable domain (rest looked up from reference TRBV7-2 and TRBJ2-7): GAGVSQSPSNKVTEKGKDVELRCDPISGHTALYWYRQSLGQGLEFLIYFQGNSAPDKSGLPSDRFSAERTGGSVSTLTIQRTQQEDSAVYLCSSSFVGLVFEQYFGPGTRLTVT.

In this sample, this clonotype turned up a few times. The germline gene is not matched at one end of the junction; a read error may be the cause. This chain links TRBV7-7 with TRBJ1-2, with D maybe TRBD1 (6 bases). Germline assignment: CDR1 SSHAT and CDR2 FNYEAQ (reference sequence). This CDR3 spans 13 amino acids. CDR3 sequence (DNA): TGTGCCAGCAGCTTAGATCGGGTGGGGGCTAGGATCTTC. As protein: CASSLDRVGARIF.

This clonotype turned up a few times. The gene calls are TRBV19 and TRBJ1-5, with D hard to call. V was clipped by 3 bases and J by 4 bases, with 13 bases between them. Germline V gene sequence: CDR1 LNHDA, CDR2 SQIVND (reference sequence). The length of the CDR3 is 15 residues. The CDR3 sequence: CASSIGESGNQPQHF. CDR3 in DNA: TGTGCCAGTAGTATTGGGGAATCCGGGAATCAGCCCCAGCATTTT.

This clonotype was found a few times. V gene TRBV5-1 combines with J gene TRBJ2-3; 8 nucleotides align to TRBD2. V lost 4 bases and J lost 3; bases outside the gene matches: 4. This CDR3 region has 14 residues. Germline-derived CDR1 and CDR2 are SGHRS and YFSETQ. CDR3 loop: CASSKLAVTDTQYF. The DNA of the CDR3 is TGCGCCAGCAGCAAACTAGCGGTGACAGATACGCAGTATTTT.

The sample holds a few counts of this clonotype. This chain joins TRBV12-3 or TRBV12-4 and TRBJ1-1; D unclear. The ends were cut back, 4 bases at V and 7 bases at J, with 13 bases in the middle. This CDR3 contains 13 residues. CDR3 protein: CASSYRSRFEAFF. The CDR3 bases are TGTGCCAGCAGTTACCGCTCCCGCTTTGAAGCTTTCTTT.

The chain employs TRBV9 and TRBJ1-1; tentatively, D is TRBD1 (5 bases). Germline lookup yields CDR1 SGDLS and CDR2 YYNGEE. The length of the CDR3 is 14 residues. V lost 0 bases, J lost 7 bases, and 13 bases lay in between. The CDR3 DNA sequence: TGTGCCAGCAGCGTAGCTGGGGGGAATTTTGAAGCTTTCTTT. Translated, it gives CASSVAGGNFEAFF.

This clonotype occurred many times. The chain joins TRBV12-3 or TRBV12-4 to TRBJ2-2; unclear D gene. This CDR3 has 12 amino acids. V lost 3 bases to trimming and J lost 5 bases, with 4 bases between them. CDR3 nucleotide sequence: TGTGCCAGCAGTTTCAGAACCGGGGAGCTGTTTTTT. Translation gives CASSFRTGELFF.

This clonotype was observed a few times. The V gene is TRBV5-6, the J gene TRBJ2-2; maybe TRBD2 (6 bases). CDR3 length: 13 residues. The V gene's germline CDR1 is SGHDT and CDR2 YYEEEE. V was shortened by 6 bases and J by 4 bases, with 10 bases between the two germline ends. The CDR3 spells CASKRRATGELFF. CDR3 in DNA: TGTGCCAGCAAGCGGAGGGCCACCGGGGAGCTGTTTTTT.

This clonotype was observed a handful of times. The CDR3 coding sequence is TGTGCCAGTTCGGCACTAGCGGGTGGTGGTGAGCAGTTCTTC. This gives the protein CASSALAGGGEQFF. V is TRBV19 and J is TRBJ2-1; 9 nucleotides align to TRBD2. CDR3 length equals 14 residues. Germline V gene data show CDR1 as LNHDA and CDR2 as SQIVND (reference sequence). Unmatched junction bases numbered 11, after V lost 8 bases and J lost 9 bases.

The table lists this clonotype with a few counts. The rearrangement joins TRBV30 to TRBJ1-4; 7 bases are a match to TRBD1. The CDR3 covers 16 residues. V was pared by 2 bases and J by 3 bases, with 9 bases of the junction left unmatched. Germline V gene sequence: CDR1 GTSNPN, CDR2 SVGIG (reference sequence). CDR3 residues: CAWSTGEGIANEKLFF. The CDR3 DNA follows: TGTGCCTGGAGTACAGGGGAAGGGATCGCTAATGAAAAACTGTTTTTT.

This clonotype was recorded a few times. The rearrangement links TRBV5-5 to TRBJ1-5, with D possibly matching TRBD1 (6 bases). The ends were cut back, 3 bases at V and 4 bases at J, with 14 bases in the middle. The CDR3 has 15 residues. Looked up from germline, CDR1 is SGHKS and CDR2 is YYEKEE (reference sequence). The CDR3 is CASSSHGGANQPQHF. CDR3 bases: TGTGCCAGCAGCTCCCACGGGGGCGCAAATCAGCCCCAGCATTTT. The full variable domain, in which reference TRBV5-5 and TRBJ1-5 provide the parts outside the CDR3, is DAGVTQSPTHLIKTRGQQVTLRCSPISGHKSVSWYQQVLGQGPQFIFQYYEKEERGRGNFPDRFSARQFPNYSSELNVNALLLGDSALYLCASSSHGGANQPQHFGDGTRLSIL.

Remarks on this clonotype: A much larger clone differs by one base, so this may be a read error. J is TRBJ1-2 and V is TRBV6-5; a weak D match, TRBD1 (5 bases). The CDR3 covers 16 residues. Germline CDR1 is MNHEY and CDR2 is SVGAGI. V lost 5 bases, J lost 8 bases, and 24 bases lay in between. In DNA, the CDR3 is TGTGCCAGCAGTAACCGAACATCGGGGCAGTTTGGAGGCTACACCTTC. Residues: CASSNRTSGQFGGYTF.

This clonotype was found a few times. J is TRBJ2-7 and V is TRBV9; D might be TRBD1 (6 bases). V lost 5 bases, J lost 3 bases, and 15 bases lay in between. The CDR3 runs 14 residues. Germline-derived CDR1 and CDR2 are SGDLS and YYNGEE. The CDR3: CASSSGGEYYEQYF. In DNA, the CDR3 is TGTGCCAGCAGTTCTGGGGGCGAATACTACGAGCAGTACTTC. Drawing the rest from reference TRBV9 and TRBJ2-7, the complete variable domain is DSGVTQTPKHLITATGQRVTLRCSPRSGDLSVYWYQQSLDQGLQFLIQYYNGEERAKGNILERFSAQQFPDLHSELNLSSLELGDSALYFCASSSGGEYYEQYFGPGTRLTVT.

The chain employs TRBV6-2 or TRBV6-3 and TRBJ2-3; D remains unclear. V lost 1 base and J lost 14, with 13 bases in between. The germline V gene has CDR1 MNHEY and CDR2 SVGEGT. CDR3 size: 12 residues. The CDR3 nucleotides are TGTGCCAGCAGTTACTTCGGCACGGCGCCGTATTTT. This codes for CASSYFGTAPYF.

CDR3 sequence: CASSLADRAMASTGELFF. The DNA of the CDR3 is TGTGCCAGCAGCTTAGCGGACAGGGCAATGGCCTCAACCGGGGAGCTGTTTTTT. The rearrangement uses TRBV7-9 and TRBJ2-2; 8 nucleotides align to TRBD1. V lost 0 bases, J lost 5 bases, and 11 bases stayed unmatched. This CDR3 has 18 residues. Germline V CDR1 and CDR2: SEHNR, FQNEAQ (reference sequence). The variable domain in full, completed from reference TRBV7-9 and TRBJ2-2, reads DTGVSQNPRHKITKRGQNVTFRCDPISEHNRLYWYRQTLGQGPEFLTYFQNEAQLEKSRLLSDRFSAERPKGSFSTLEIQRTEQGDSAMYLCASSLADRAMASTGELFFGEGSRLTVL.

This clonotype appeared a few times. The CDR3 bases are TGTGCCATCAGTCCCAACGACCCGGATACGCAGTATTTT. Encoded protein: CAISPNDPDTQYF. The V gene is TRBV10-3, the J gene TRBJ2-3, with D unclear. V lost 5 bases, J lost 6 bases, and 12 bases lay in between. The CDR3 loop spans 13 amino acids. CDR1 is ENHRY, CDR2 SYGVKD, per germline.

V usage is TRBV29-1 and J usage is TRBJ2-2, with 7 bases lining up with TRBD1. V was pared by 2 bases and J by 4 bases, with 7 bases of the junction left unmatched. This CDR3 spans 15 amino acids. Looked up from germline, CDR1 is SQVTM and CDR2 is ANQGSEA. CDR3 bases: TGCAGCGTTGAATCCTCGAGGGGGCGCACCGGGGAGCTGTTTTTT. Its protein is CSVESSRGRTGELFF.

This clonotype was counted only a few times. The V and J genes are TRBV28 and TRBJ2-5; 7 bases are shared with TRBD1. V shed 6 bases and J 5 bases; nucleotides not matched to a gene: 6. The CDR3 is 13 residues long. CDR1 is MDHEN and CDR2 is SYDVKM in the germline V gene. The CDR3 reads CASRNTGEETQYF. The CDR3 nucleotides read TGTGCCAGCAGAAACACAGGGGAGGAGACCCAGTACTTC.

This clonotype came up many times. In DNA form, the CDR3 reads TGTGCCAGCAGCTTTTCCAGGGGCGGATATGGCTACACCTTC. Translating gives CASSFSRGGYGYTF. The rearrangement joins TRBV7-2 to TRBJ1-2; D possibly corresponds to TRBD1 (6 bases). The CDR3 totals 14 residues. With 3 bases removed from V and 5 bases from J, the gap between germline ends came to 13 bases. The germline V gene has CDR1 SGHTA and CDR2 FQGNSA. Full variable domain (outside the CDR3, taken from reference TRBV7-2 and TRBJ1-2): GAGVSQSPSNKVTEKGKDVELRCDPISGHTALYWYRQSLGQGLEFLIYFQGNSAPDKSGLPSDRFSAERTGGSVSTLTIQRTQQEDSAVYLCASSFSRGGYGYTFGSGTRLTVV.

CDR3 nucleotides: TGCAGCGTACCTACTCAGGGGGTGATTCCTGAGACCCAGTACTTC. This encodes CSVPTQGVIPETQYF. The V and J genes are TRBV29-1 and TRBJ2-5; 7 nucleotides line up with TRBD1. Germline loops: CDR1 SQVTM, CDR2 ANQGSEA. V was clipped by 6 bases and J by 5 bases; unmatched bases: 15. The CDR3 runs to 15 residues.

This clonotype showed up just a few times. The chain joins TRBV4-1 to TRBJ2-1; a possible D gene is TRBD1 (6 bases). V gave up 2 bases and J gave up 0 bases, with 11 bases separating them. Germline CDR1 MGHRA, CDR2 YSYEKL. The CDR3 sequence is 16 residues long. The CDR3 nucleotides read TGCGCCAGCAGCCAAACGGACAGTAGCTCCTACAATGAGCAGTTCTTC. It codes for CASSQTDSSSYNEQFF.

The chain joins TRBV9 to TRBJ1-2; D remains unclear. The CDR3 is 13 amino acids. Germline values: CDR1 SGDLS, CDR2 YYNGEE. V was cut by 0 bases and J by 2 bases, with 5 bases left in between. CDR3 protein: CASSVGTNYGYTF. In DNA, the CDR3 is TGTGCCAGCAGCGTAGGCACCAACTATGGCTACACCTTC.

This clonotype was observed a handful of times. This chain uses TRBV5-6 with TRBJ2-7; 7 bases agree with TRBD2. Germline CDR1 and CDR2: SGHDT and YYEEEE. V was pared by 4 bases and J by 2 bases, with 9 bases of the junction left unmatched. This CDR3 region has 15 residues. The DNA for the CDR3 is TGTGCCAGCAGCCAAAGCGGGGAGGGCGCCTACGAGCAGTACGTC. Translated, it gives CASSQSGEGAYEQYV.